This TCR beta chain was identified during a study of immune cell composition in non-small cell lung cancer. Notes on the study in general: Clones >0.5% enriched in tumour were rarer in adenocarcinoma (around 35%) than squamous (approximately 80%). Dominant in vivo tumour-associated clones were not shown to share tumour-reactive sequences.

The repertoire was sequenced with immunoSEQ multiplex PCR; TCRdb's copy has only in-frame clones and lacks some. Altogether 6,200 or so clones are present, about 74% being singletons, with the ten largest covering 6.3%. Normal lung was sampled as far from the tumour as possible, at least 3 cm. The germline V gene has CDR1 MDHEN and CDR2 SYDVKM. The V end lost 6 bases, the J end lost 7 bases, and 24 bases lay between the germline ends. The length of the CDR3 is 16 residues. This clone was counted only a few times. What it binds is unknown. Input material: non-adjacent lung tissue. This sequence was found in a human donor with non-small cell lung cancer. V is TRBV28 and J is TRBJ1-1, with a possible D match to TRBD1 (6 bases). Written as DNA, the CDR3 is TGTGCCAGCAGGTTCGCCGGGGGGGGGCTCGTGGATGAAGCTTTCTTT. Translation gives CASRFAGGGLVDEAFF.